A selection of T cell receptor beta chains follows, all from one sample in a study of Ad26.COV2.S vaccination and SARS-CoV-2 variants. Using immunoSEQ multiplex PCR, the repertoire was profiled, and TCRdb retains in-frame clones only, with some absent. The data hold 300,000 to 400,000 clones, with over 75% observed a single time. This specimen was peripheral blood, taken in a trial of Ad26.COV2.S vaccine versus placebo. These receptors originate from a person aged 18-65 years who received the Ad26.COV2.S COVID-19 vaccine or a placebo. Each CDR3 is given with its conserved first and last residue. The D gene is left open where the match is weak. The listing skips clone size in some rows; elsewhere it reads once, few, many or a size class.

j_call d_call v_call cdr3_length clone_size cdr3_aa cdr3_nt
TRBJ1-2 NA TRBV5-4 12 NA CASSLTGYGYTF TGTGCCAGCAGCTTGACAGGGTATGGCTACACCTTC
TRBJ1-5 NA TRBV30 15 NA CAWSVLGPGAQPQHF TGTGCCTGGAGTGTACTGGGGCCAGGGGCTCAGCCCCAGCATTTT
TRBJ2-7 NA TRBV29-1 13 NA CSVVGRFSYEQYF TGCAGCGTTGTAGGTCGGTTCTCCTACGAGCAGTACTTC
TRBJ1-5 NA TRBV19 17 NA CASSIIRADYSNQPQHF TGTGCCAGTAGTATAATCCGGGCAGACTATAGCAATCAGCCCCAGCATTTT
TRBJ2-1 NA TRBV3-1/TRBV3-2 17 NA CASSQASAGDKDNEQFF TGTGCCAGCAGCCAGGCCTCGGCAGGGGATAAAGACAATGAGCAGTTCTTC
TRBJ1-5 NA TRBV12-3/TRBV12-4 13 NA CASSLQGFQPQHF TGTGCCAGCAGTTTACAGGGATTTCAGCCCCAGCATTTT
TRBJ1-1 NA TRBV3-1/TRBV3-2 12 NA CASSTHNTEAFF TGTGCCAGCAGCACCCATAACACTGAAGCTTTCTTT
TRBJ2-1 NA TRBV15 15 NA CATSRGGDSYNEQFF TGTGCCACCAGCAGAGGGGGGGACTCCTACAATGAGCAGTTCTTC
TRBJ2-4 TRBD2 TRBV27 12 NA CASAGGPDIQYF TGTGCCAGCGCGGGGGGCCCGGACATTCAGTACTTC
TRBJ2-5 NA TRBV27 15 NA CASSLRGRDIEPQYF TGTGCCAGCAGTTTGCGGGGCCGAGATATCGAGCCCCAGTACTTC
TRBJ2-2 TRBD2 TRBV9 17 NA CASSVRQTSGKTGELFF TGTGCCAGCAGCGTTCGCCAGACTAGCGGGAAGACCGGGGAGCTGTTTTTT
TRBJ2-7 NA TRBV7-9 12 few CASSHESYEQYF TGTGCCAGCAGCCATGAGTCCTACGAGCAGTACTTC
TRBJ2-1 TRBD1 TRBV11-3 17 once CASSLEGPGTGLNEQFF TGTGCCAGCAGCTTAGAAGGTCCCGGGACAGGGTTGAATGAGCAGTTCTTC
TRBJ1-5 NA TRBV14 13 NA CASSRLTQGPQHF TGTGCCAGCAGCCGTCTAACACAGGGGCCCCAGCATTTT
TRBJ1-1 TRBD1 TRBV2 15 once CASRRGTGGNTEAFF TGTGCCAGCAGACGAGGGACAGGGGGGAACACTGAAGCTTTCTTT
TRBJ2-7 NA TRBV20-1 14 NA CSASLGTRSYEQYF TGCAGTGCTAGTTTGGGGACAAGGTCCTACGAGCAGTACTTC
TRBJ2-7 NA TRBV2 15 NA CANHRGGRYSYEQYF TGTGCCAACCATCGCGGCGGGCGGTACTCCTACGAGCAGTACTTC
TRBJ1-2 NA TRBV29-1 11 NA CSVEQGNGYTF TGCAGCGTTGAACAGGGGAATGGCTACACCTTC
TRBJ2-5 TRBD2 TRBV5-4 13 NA CASSFPGGETQYF TGTGCCAGCAGCTTTCCGGGGGGAGAGACCCAGTACTTC
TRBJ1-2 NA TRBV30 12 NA CAWSVEGNGYTF TGTGCCTGGAGTGTGGAGGGTAATGGCTACACCTTC
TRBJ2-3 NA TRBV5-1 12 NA CATRGNTDTQYF TGCGCCACTAGGGGCAACACAGATACGCAGTATTTT
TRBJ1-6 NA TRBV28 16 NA CASSIRTVIYNSPLHF TGTGCCAGCAGTATCCGGACAGTCATCTATAATTCACCCCTCCACTTT
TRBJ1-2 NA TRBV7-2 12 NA CAIRPAIYGYTF TGTGCGATCAGGCCCGCTATTTATGGCTACACCTTC